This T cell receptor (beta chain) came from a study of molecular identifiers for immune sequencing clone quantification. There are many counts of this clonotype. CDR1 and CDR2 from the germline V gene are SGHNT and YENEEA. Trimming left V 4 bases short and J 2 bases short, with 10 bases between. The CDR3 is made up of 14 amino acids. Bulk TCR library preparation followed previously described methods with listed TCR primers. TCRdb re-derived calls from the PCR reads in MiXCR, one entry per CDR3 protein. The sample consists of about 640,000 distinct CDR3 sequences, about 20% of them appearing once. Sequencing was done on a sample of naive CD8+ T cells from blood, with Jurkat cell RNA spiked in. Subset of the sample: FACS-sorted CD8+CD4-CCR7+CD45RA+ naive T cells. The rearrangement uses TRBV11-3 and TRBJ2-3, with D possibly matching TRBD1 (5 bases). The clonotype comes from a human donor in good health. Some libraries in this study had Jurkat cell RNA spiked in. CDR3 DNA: TGTGCCAGCAGCTCCTCGACAGACACAGATACGCAGTATTTT. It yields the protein CASSSSTDTDTQYF.